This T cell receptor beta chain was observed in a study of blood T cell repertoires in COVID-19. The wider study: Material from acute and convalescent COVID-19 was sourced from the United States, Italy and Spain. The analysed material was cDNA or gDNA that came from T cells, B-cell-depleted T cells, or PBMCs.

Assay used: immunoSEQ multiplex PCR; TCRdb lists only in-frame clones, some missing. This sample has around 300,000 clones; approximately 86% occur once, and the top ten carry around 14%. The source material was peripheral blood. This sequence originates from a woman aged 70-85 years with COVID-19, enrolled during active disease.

CDR3 bases: TGTGCCAGCAGCTTTACAGGGCAAGAAAAACTGTTTTTT. Translation: CASSFTGQEKLFF. The gene calls are TRBV5-6 and TRBJ1-4; tentatively, D is TRBD1 (6 bases). This CDR3 spans 13 amino acids. V gave up 2 bases and J gave up 8 bases, with 10 bases separating them. Germline V gene sequence: CDR1 SGHDT, CDR2 YYEEEE.